This TCR beta chain was sequenced during a study of prognosis after radiotherapy for stage I lung cancer (dated by TCRdb to the early 2020s). Regarding the study in general: Around 19 stage I NSCLC patients were enrolled in Nanjing, China, between early 2018 and early 2019. Newly diagnosed primary stage I lung tumors were present in about 14 patients, and oligometastatic NSCLC after surgical resection of the primary tumor was present in a handful of patients. All patients were considered medically inoperable, owing to comorbidities in approximately 12 and refusal of surgery in about seven. Ages in the cohort of about a dozen men and more than 5 women ranged from roughly 50 to 95 years, with a median of 74. On tumor histology, some 11 patients had adenocarcinoma and more than 5 had squamous cell carcinoma. SBRT was given in 3 to 5 fractions with a biologically effective dose of at least 100 Gy, using image-guided IMRT or VMAT. No patient received concurrent therapy alongside SBRT. Distant metastases were developed by four of the 19 patients after SBRT, at a median of about seven months, whereas no significant progression was observed in the other 15 patients. This study profiled peripheral blood TCR beta repertoires from stage I NSCLC patients before and after stereotactic body radiotherapy and linked the repertoires to distant failure. The study took one blood sample before SBRT and one after SBRT from each of roughly 19 patients and sequenced all 40 or so samples.

All patients had node-negative disease on CT and PET/CT, and none had a history of other malignancies or prior chemotherapy or radiotherapy. At each of two time points, around 5.9 milliliters of peripheral venous blood were collected in EDTA tubes. Ficoll-Paque Plus density-gradient centrifugation was used to isolate PBMCs. Right after collection, samples were placed at -80 degrees C and kept there until analysis. Two rounds of multiplex PCR were used to amplify the TCR beta CDR3 region from genomic DNA. In the first round of PCR, primers specific to each TRBV and TRBJ gene were used, and the primer sequences are filed in Chinese patent CN105087789A. Universal primers were used in the second PCR round. The Roche High Pure PCR Template Preparation Kit was used to extract genomic DNA from frozen PBMCs. The libraries underwent paired-end sequencing with 151 bp reads on an Illumina HiSeq 3000. The original pipeline was this. Raw reads lacking the multiplex PCR primer sequences were removed with CutAdapt. PEAR was used to merge high-quality paired reads into contigs. TRB V, D and J gene segments were assigned to each contig with MiXCR by alignment to reference sequences. To remove sequencing errors, CDR3 sequences were clustered according to base quality and sequence similarity. Shannon entropy, normalized by the natural log of the productive TCR sequence number, served as the measure of diversity. Clonality was defined as one minus Shannon entropy divided by the natural log of the number of unique clonotypes. The Youden index of ROC curves was used to select progression-free survival cut-offs for repertoire metrics, and analyses were performed in R 3.5.3. The public reads were reprocessed in TCRdb via fastp at Q25 and MiXCR, keeping in-frame beta chains. One record per CDR3 amino acid sequence lists the most common genes and DNA. The V and J calls and clone size come from TCRdb's table, not from the authors' own analysis. Counted in this sample were around 56,000 distinct CDR3 sequences; approximately 25% of them appeared once. About 7.5% of the sample lies in the top ten.

This clonotype was counted many times. Which antigen it targets is not known. Base qualities are missing; no much larger clone stands one base away. The junction shows trimming of 2 bases on V and 2 bases on J, plus 9 bases between the germline ends. From cysteine to phenylalanine, the CDR3 is 13 amino acids long. Just the 39-base CDR3 DNA is kept, in frame starting at base 1. The germline V gene (reference sequence) yields GTSNPN for CDR1 and SVGIG for CDR2. The study at large found these results: After SBRT, the count of unique TCR clones dropped from a median of approximately 10,000 beforehand to about 7,000 afterward (Wilcoxon paired P=0.011). The study was limited by the small cohort and short follow-up, and independent validation of the study findings is required. None of the reported P values were adjusted for multiple comparisons. Differences in TRBV and TRBJ usage frequencies by metastasis status were reportedly observed in two V genes at baseline and in nine V and two J genes after SBRT. Tumor specificity of expanded TCR clones was not determined. Post-SBRT Shannon entropy and its change from baseline were lower in patients who developed distant metastases; baseline Shannon entropy was not associated with metastases.

Source: PBMCs, taken before or after stereotactic body radiation therapy (not recorded which). The TCR was taken from a donor aged 50 or older with non-small cell lung cancer. The rearrangement combines TRBV30 with TRBJ1-2; the D gene identity is not certain. The CDR3 in this case is CAWSLWTNYGYTF. At the DNA level, the sequence is TGTGCCTGGAGTCTATGGACCAACTATGGCTACACCTTC.